Below, 30 T cell receptor beta chains from the same sample are listed, as sequenced in a study of T cell changes during pregnancy in multiple sclerosis. TCRdb keeps only in-frame clones here, not all; method: immunoSEQ multiplex PCR. The sample consists of roughly 48,000 clones, nearly 95% of them appearing once. Source: CD4+ T cells from peripheral blood mononuclear cells, taken in the first trimester of pregnancy. The receptor set was obtained from a female donor with multiple sclerosis, enrolled in a pregnancy study.

About this clone: The junction departs from the called germline gene at one end, perhaps through a read error. CDR3 in DNA: TGTGCTAGCAGCTTAGCGGACGGGGGTGCTACGCAGTATTTT. It codes for CASSLADGGATQYF. The chain is built from TRBV7-7 and TRBJ2-3; tentatively, D is TRBD2 (6 bases). Germline loops: CDR1 SSHAT, CDR2 FNYEAQ (reference sequence). This CDR3 is built from 14 residues.

V gene TRBV19 combines with J gene TRBJ1-1, with D perhaps TRBD1 (5 bases). Germline CDR1 is LNHDA and CDR2 is SQIVND (reference sequence). This CDR3 region has 15 residues. The V end was cut by 5 bases, the J end by 2 bases, with 15 bases between. CDR3 region: CASSPRTITNTEAFF. The CDR3 DNA follows: TGTGCCAGTAGTCCTAGGACAATAACAAACACTGAAGCTTTCTTT.

The chain joins TRBV10-1 to TRBJ2-5; tentatively, D is TRBD2 (5 bases). The length of the CDR3 is 14 residues. Per the germline V gene, CDR1 is WNHNN and CDR2 is SYGVQD (reference sequence). The ends were cut back, 6 bases at V and 1 base at J, with 12 bases in the middle. CDR3 in amino acids: CASSLDCLQETQYF. Here the CDR3 DNA reads TGCGCCAGCAGCTTGGACTGCCTCCAAGAGACCCAGTACTTC.

The gene calls are TRBV10-3 and TRBJ2-1; D unresolved. The CDR3 runs 16 residues. The V gene's germline CDR1 is ENHRY and CDR2 SYGVKD. V was shortened by 0 bases and J by 6 bases, with 15 bases between the two germline ends. CDR3 in DNA: TGTGCCATCAGTGAGTCGGCGGTCCCCCCGCTCAATGAGCAGTTCTTC. This encodes CAISESAVPPLNEQFF.

The chain recombines TRBV29-1 with TRBJ1-1; 8 positions agree with TRBD1. This CDR3 comprises 14 residues. After removal of 1 base from V and 4 bases from J, the junction contained 5 bases not matched to a gene. Germline V gives CDR1 SQVTM, CDR2 ANQGSEA. The CDR3 DNA follows: TGCAGCGTTGAAGGTGGGACAGGTGTCACTGAAGCTTTCTTT. Its translation is CSVEGGTGVTEAFF.

V is TRBV11-3 and J is TRBJ2-1, with 7 bases lining up with TRBD2. Germline CDR1 SGHNT, CDR2 YENEEA. Trimming removed 1 base from V and 10 bases from J; junction bases left unmatched: 4. The CDR3 totals 13 residues. Written as DNA, the CDR3 is TGTGCCAGCAGCTTAGCCAAGCGGGGAGAGCAGTTCTTC. As protein: CASSLAKRGEQFF.

This clone was detected only once. This chain connects TRBV5-6 to TRBJ2-4; D perhaps matches TRBD1 (5 bases). The CDR3 is 17 residues long. The ends were cut back, 2 bases at V and 3 bases at J, with 18 bases in the middle. CDR1 SGHDT and CDR2 YYEEEE come from the germline V gene. In nucleotides, the CDR3 is TGTGCCAGCAGCTTTAGTATAGGGGATACTGGCAAAAACATTCAGTACTTC. It yields the protein CASSFSIGDTGKNIQYF.

The CDR3 sequence is CASSDRSSTDTQYF. The CDR3 region has the DNA TGTGCCAGCAGCGACAGGAGCAGCACAGATACGCAGTATTTT. The gene calls are TRBV14 and TRBJ2-3, with a possible D match to TRBD1 (6 bases). V shed 5 bases and J shed 0 bases, with 9 bases lying between them. CDR3 length: 14 amino acids. The germline V gene encodes CDR1 SGHDN and CDR2 FVKESK.

This chain links TRBV6-1 with TRBJ2-7; 11 bases fit TRBD2. The CDR3 covers 15 residues. The germline CDR1 and CDR2 sequences are MNHNS and SASEGT. Trimming at V came to 10 bases and at J to 1 base, leaving 9 bases not matched to a gene. The CDR3 nucleotides read TGTGCCATCCGCGGCCTAGCGGGGGGTTCCTACGAGCAGTACTTC. It codes for CAIRGLAGGSYEQYF.

This clone was counted a single time. The rearrangement uses TRBV5-1 and TRBJ1-6; tentatively, D is TRBD1 (5 bases). The germline V gene has CDR1 SGHRS and CDR2 YFSETQ. CDR3 length equals 18 residues. V lost 0 bases to trimming and J lost 0 bases, with 13 bases between them. The CDR3 region has the DNA TGCGCCAGCAGCTTGGAGGCCCGGGGGAGCTCCTATAATTCACCCCTCCACTTT. It translates to CASSLEARGSSYNSPLHF.

The chain links TRBV11-3 to TRBJ2-7, with TRBD2 as a possible D gene (5 bases). From germline, CDR1 is SGHNT and CDR2 YENEEA. This CDR3 is 13 amino acids long. Trimming stripped 3 bases from V and 5 bases from J, with 11 bases between. The CDR3 sequence: CASSFRTGNEQYF. In DNA, the CDR3 is TGTGCCAGCAGCTTCCGGACGGGGAACGAGCAGTACTTC.

The V gene is TRBV25-1, the J gene TRBJ2-1; 12 nucleotides align to TRBD1. Germline V gives CDR1 MGHDK, CDR2 SYGVNS. The CDR3 sequence is 17 residues long. Trimming at V came to 4 bases and at J to 10 bases, leaving 14 bases not matched to a gene. CDR3 nucleotide sequence: TGTGCCAGCAGTGCCCCCGCTCCGGGACAGGGGGCGTTGGAGCAGTTCTTC. Its protein product is CASSAPAPGQGALEQFF.

The genes are TRBV11-2 and TRBJ2-7; 9 positions match TRBD1. The CDR3 has 17 amino acids. With V trimmed by 3 bases and J by 5 bases, 14 bases remained unmatched. Per the germline V gene, CDR1 is SGHAT and CDR2 is FQNNGV. CDR3 loop: CASSLASAGTGSHEQYF. CDR3 DNA: TGTGCCAGCAGCTTGGCAAGCGCCGGGACAGGGTCTCACGAGCAGTACTTC.

The rearrangement joins TRBV4-1 to TRBJ1-2; TRBD1 aligns across 9 bases. CDR3 length equals 15 residues. Germline V CDR1 and CDR2: MGHRA, YSYEKL. V was clipped by 6 bases and J by 6 bases; unmatched bases: 11. The CDR3 is CASRYPGQGGHGYTF. In nucleotides, the CDR3 is TGCGCCAGCAGGTACCCGGGACAGGGAGGACATGGCTACACCTTC.

The rearrangement links TRBV14 to TRBJ1-6, with TRBD1 matching over 7 bases. The CDR3 consists of 15 residues. Trimming cost V 4 bases and J 7 bases; bases outside gene matches: 7. Germline CDR1 reads SGHDN; CDR2 reads FVKESK. CDR3 coding DNA: TGTGCCAGCAGCCTCCGACAGGGTGAGAATTCACCCCTCCACTTT. Protein: CASSLRQGENSPLHF.

The genes are TRBV18 and TRBJ2-7; 9 bases are shared with TRBD1. After removal of 0 bases from V and 3 bases from J, the junction contained 6 bases not matched to a gene. The CDR3 spans 16 residues. Germline-derived CDR1 and CDR2 are KGHSH and LQKENI. The chain's CDR3 is CASSPPRTGEGYEQYF. CDR3 DNA sequence: TGTGCCAGCTCACCACCTCGGACAGGGGAGGGCTACGAGCAGTACTTC.

Only one count was recorded for this clone. The rearrangement joins TRBV4-2 to TRBJ2-7; D possibly corresponds to TRBD1 (5 bases). CDR1 and CDR2 from the germline V gene are LGHNA and YNFKEQ. This CDR3 is built from 16 residues. With 1 base removed from V and 2 bases from J, the gap between germline ends came to 15 bases. The CDR3 DNA reads as TGTGCCAGCAGCCAAGGTCTTCGCAGGGATACCTACGAGCAGTACTTC. This sequence encodes CASSQGLRRDTYEQYF.

This chain joins TRBV6-5 and TRBJ2-3, with D possibly matching TRBD1 (5 bases). Trimming pared 6 bases from V and 4 bases from J, leaving 11 bases between. The CDR3 spans 13 residues. Germline CDR1 is MNHEY and CDR2 is SVGAGI. CDR3 coding DNA: TGTGCCAGCAGCTACAAGGGGCCAGATACGCAGTATTTT. Protein sequence: CASSYKGPDTQYF.

The chain joins TRBV5-1 to TRBJ2-1; 7 bases match TRBD2. J gave up 8 bases and V 4 bases, and 9 bases lay outside the gene matches. Germline V CDR1 and CDR2: SGHRS, YFSETQ. CDR3 length equals 14 residues. This CDR3 is CASSGGLVIYEQFF. For the CDR3, the DNA is TGCGCCAGCAGCGGAGGACTAGTAATATATGAGCAGTTCTTC.

This chain joins TRBV5-8 and TRBJ1-2; 9 nucleotides align to TRBD1. Looked up from germline, CDR1 is SGHTS and CDR2 is YDEGEE. The CDR3 spans 14 residues. Trimming at V came to 4 bases and at J to 5 bases, leaving 6 bases not matched to a gene. CDR3 protein: CASSRGQGLYGYTF. CDR3 DNA: TGTGCCAGCAGCCGGGGACAGGGATTATATGGCTACACCTTC.

This chain links TRBV6-6 with TRBJ1-3; D not certain. The CDR3 is made up of 15 amino acids. V dropped 2 bases and J dropped 0 bases, with 8 bases sitting between them. Germline V gene sequence: CDR1 MNHNY, CDR2 SVGAGI (reference sequence). The CDR3 DNA follows: TGTGCCAGCAGTTACGAGTTGAGCTCTGGAAACACCATATATTTT. This encodes CASSYELSSGNTIYF.

The rearrangement links TRBV7-9 to TRBJ2-3, with D tentatively TRBD1 (5 bases). Per the germline V gene, CDR1 is SEHNR and CDR2 is FQNEAQ (reference sequence). With 5 bases removed from V and 4 bases from J, the gap between germline ends came to 7 bases. CDR3 length equals 12 residues. CDR3 nucleotides: TGTGCCAGCAGCGCAGGGCCAGATACGCAGTATTTT. Translated, it gives CASSAGPDTQYF.

The chain joins TRBV19 to TRBJ2-7; possible D gene TRBD1, 5 bases. Germline V gives CDR1 LNHDA, CDR2 SQIVND (reference sequence). Trimming pared 4 bases from V and 5 bases from J, leaving 21 bases between. This CDR3 comprises 16 residues. Here the CDR3 reads CASSNKGVGYVHEQYF. The CDR3 DNA is TGTGCCAGTAGTAATAAAGGGGTCGGTTATGTACACGAGCAGTACTTC.

The chain uses TRBV7-8 and TRBJ1-6; 7 nucleotides align to TRBD1. CDR3 length: 18 amino acids. After removal of 2 bases from V and 0 bases from J, the junction contained 7 bases not matched to a gene. Germline CDR1 is SGHVS and CDR2 is FQNEAQ. The CDR3: CASSLLGRDSSYNSPLHF. For the CDR3, the DNA is TGTGCCAGCAGCTTACTAGGACGGGACAGCTCCTATAATTCACCCCTCCACTTT.

The chain employs TRBV29-1 and TRBJ2-1; D is unclear. V dropped 5 bases and J dropped 5 bases, with 13 bases sitting between them. Germline values: CDR1 SQVTM, CDR2 ANQGSEA. This CDR3 region has 13 residues. The CDR3: CSVKRRMDNEQFF. In DNA form, the CDR3 reads TGCAGCGTTAAGAGAAGAATGGACAATGAGCAGTTCTTC.

V usage is TRBV25-1 and J usage is TRBJ1-6, with D maybe TRBD1 (6 bases). The CDR3 loop spans 15 amino acids. From germline, CDR1 is MGHDK and CDR2 SYGVNS. The V end was cut by 5 bases, the J end by 7 bases, with 15 bases between. The CDR3: CASSSRAGDNSPLHF. CDR3 in DNA: TGTGCCAGCAGTTCAAGGGCAGGGGACAATTCACCCCTCCACTTT.

The rearrangement joins TRBV7-2 to TRBJ2-7; 10 bases match TRBD2. Unmatched junction bases numbered 9, after V lost 1 base and J lost 0 bases. Germline CDR1 SGHTA, CDR2 FQGNSA. The CDR3 extends over 18 amino acids. In DNA form, the CDR3 reads TGTGCCAGCAGCTTAGTTCCCTCAGCGGGGGGGAGCTCCTACGAGCAGTACTTC. Its protein is CASSLVPSAGGSSYEQYF.

This chain links TRBV5-1 with TRBJ1-3; the D gene is possibly TRBD1 (5 bases). CDR3 length: 15 amino acids. Germline loops: CDR1 SGHRS, CDR2 YFSETQ. V lost 0 bases and J lost 7, with 14 bases in between. CDR3 sequence (DNA): TGCGCCAGCAGCTTGGCCACAGGCTTGACGAACACCATATATTTT. It is translated as CASSLATGLTNTIYF.

The rearrangement joins TRBV11-2 to TRBJ1-1; the D is unclear. This CDR3 region has 14 residues. V dropped 3 bases and J dropped 3 bases, with 11 bases sitting between them. Germline V gene sequence: CDR1 SGHAT, CDR2 FQNNGV. CDR3: CASSLRIRDTEAFF. CDR3 sequence (DNA): TGTGCCAGCAGCTTGAGGATTCGGGACACTGAAGCTTTCTTT.

J is TRBJ2-7 and V is TRBV19, with 12 bases matching TRBD1. The CDR3 covers 14 residues. The V gene's germline CDR1 is LNHDA and CDR2 SQIVND (reference sequence). Trimming cost V 5 bases and J 2 bases; bases outside gene matches: 1. This CDR3 is CASSGTGGPYEQYF. CDR3 sequence (DNA): TGTGCCAGTAGTGGGACAGGGGGCCCCTACGAGCAGTACTTC.